This TCR beta chain appears in the sequencing data of a study of cytomegalovirus exposure and HLA in healthy donors. Whole-study findings and limits: The majority of CMV-associated TCR beta chains were reported as apparently HLA-restricted in a later analysis.

Trimming took 0 bases from V and 1 from J, leaving 7 bases between them. CDR1 and CDR2 from the germline V gene are MNHNY and SVGAGI (reference sequence). The CDR3 covers 15 residues. The PCR was carried out with 60 Vbeta primers and 13 Jbeta primers. Measured with immunoSEQ multiplex PCR; TCRdb has only the in-frame clones, and not every one. The sample carries around 150,000 clones, around 79% recorded once. Note on this clone: Its matching antigen is unknown.

Sequenced: PBMCs. The rearrangement links TRBV6-6 to TRBJ1-5, with D unresolved. The clonotype originates from a woman aged 40 to 50 in good health and CMV-seronegative. The CDR3 DNA reads as TGTGCCAGCAGTTACTCACAGTCCAGCAATCAGCCCCAGCATTTT. This encodes CASSYSQSSNQPQHF.